This T cell receptor (beta chain) is from a study of shared clonotypes between healthy human individuals. Deep-level settings were used for running the assay. For every subset, genomic DNA was evenly distributed across several immunoSEQ plates. Generated by immunoSEQ multiplex PCR, the TCRdb table keeps only in-frame clones and is missing some. The sample shows 550,000 to 600,000 clones, around 80% of them seen only once. This clone was seen just once. Participating donors were healthy, HIV-negative adults free of recent acute infections or vaccinations. V shed 4 bases and J shed 11 bases, with 19 bases lying between them. This CDR3 is built from 14 residues. CDR1 SGHTA and CDR2 FQGNSA come from the germline V gene.

The V and J genes are TRBV7-2 and TRBJ2-3; D is tentatively TRBD1 or TRBD2 (6 bases each). The receptor was isolated from a woman between 40 and 50 years old in good health. Some clones in this sample may be carry-over from other donors' samples. Sequences were obtained from PBMCs. The CDR3 bases are TGTGCCAGCAGCTCCCCGAGGGGGGTAGGTGGGCAGTATTTT. Amino acid sequence: CASSSPRGVGGQYF.